Below, one T cell receptor (beta chain) is given with its context. Its cognate antigen is unknown. The germline CDR1 and CDR2 sequences are MRHNA and SNTAGT. This CDR3 is built from 15 residues. V lost 2 bases and J lost 1; bases outside the gene matches: 0. PCR used 60 Vbeta primers and 13 Jbeta primers. In the original workflow: In a later analysis, some 11 million of about 80 million unique beta chains occurred in at least two donors. Produced via immunoSEQ multiplex PCR; TCRdb's table is partial and in-frame only. V and J calls and clone size are as listed in that table; D and trimming were resolved from the DNA. This table holds around 110,000 clones, 65% to 85% found once. These data come from a study of cytomegalovirus exposure and HLA in healthy donors. The study's findings and limits: At a 0.05 false discovery rate, a later analysis found 18,000 or so TCR beta sequences to be associated with HLA alleles. Several top significant clusters appeared, in a later analysis, to be linked to common viral pathogens.

This clonotype was sampled from a male donor in good health and CMV-seropositive. This sequence joins TRBV6-4 and TRBJ2-3, with 10 bases aligning to TRBD1. Sequenced sample: PBMCs. The CDR3 DNA reads TGTGCCAGCAGTGACGGGACAGGGGGCACAGATACGCAGTATTTT. This sequence encodes CASSDGTGGTDTQYF.